Each of the 3 T cell receptor beta chains below was sequenced from the same sample in a study of tumor-infiltrating lymphocytes in primary liver carcinoma (TCRdb year 2017). RNA from unsorted whole blood was extracted with TRIzol reagent, and germline DNA was obtained with the DNeasy Blood & Tissue kit. The sequencer listed for this sample is Illumina HiSeq 2500. TCRbeta-specific cDNA was reverse-transcribed from roughly 500 ng total RNA using a constant-region primer and ProtoScript II reverse transcriptase. The TCRbeta libraries were prepared through three rounds of nested multiplex PCR following a slightly modified ARM-PCR procedure. Each of the first two PCR rounds ran for 9 to 10 cycles using multiplex TRBV1-TRBV30 forward primers together with a Cbeta reverse primer. Starting from the raw public reads, TCRdb applied fastp trimming at Q25, assembled clones with MiXCR and retained in-frame beta chains. Merged by CDR3 protein, the rows form single entries marked with the most common genes and DNA. Across this sample there are some 320,000 distinct CDR3 sequences, with 55% to 65% seen only once. Jointly, the top ten make up roughly 9% of the sample.

Sample: peripheral blood. The receptors come from a man aged 35-49 years with primary liver carcinoma and hepatitis B virus infection.

In its sample, this clonotype was seen a few times. The chain uses TRBV6-2 or TRBV6-3 and TRBJ2-7; D uncertain. The germline V gene encodes CDR1 MNHEY and CDR2 SVGEGT. V was trimmed by 4 bases and J by 6 bases, leaving 13 bases between them. The CDR3 sequence is 13 residues long. The CDR3 loop reads CASSSTSTGEQYF. The CDR3 DNA reads as TGTGCCAGCAGTTCCACTTCTACGGGCGAGCAGTACTTC.

This clonotype was detected only a few times. The chain uses TRBV28 and TRBJ2-1; D may correspond to TRBD1 or TRBD2 (6 bases each). Trimming left V 5 bases short and J 0 bases short, with 17 bases between. Germline V gene sequence: CDR1 MDHEN, CDR2 SYDVKM. This CDR3 contains 17 residues. This CDR3 is CASSGTRRGLSYNEQFF. In DNA form, the CDR3 reads TGTGCCAGCAGTGGTACCCGCCGGGGGCTCTCCTACAATGAGCAGTTCTTC.

For this clonotype: The junction shows a germline mismatch at one end, possibly a read error. The chain couples TRBV7-9 to TRBJ2-5; 10 bases are shared with TRBD1. The germline V gene has CDR1 SEHNR and CDR2 FQNEAQ (reference sequence). This CDR3 has 15 residues. Here the CDR3 DNA reads TGTGCCCGCAGCCGGGACAGGGGTACCGAAGAGACCCAGTACTTC. Protein sequence: CARSRDRGTEETQYF.